What follows are 20 T cell receptor beta chains derived from one specimen sequenced in a study of chemoradiotherapy in HPV16-positive cancers. TCRdb's table, derived via immunoSEQ multiplex PCR, lists solely in-frame clones and lacks some. The profile shows under 2,500 clones, nearly 90% of them singletons. The sample consisted of tumor tissue, taken from a patient who underwent chemoradiotherapy. The origin of the receptors is a human donor with HPV-associated anogenital cancer.

The chain couples TRBV10-3 to TRBJ2-5; D assignment may be TRBD1 or TRBD2 (5 bases each). Germline loops: CDR1 ENHRY, CDR2 SYGVKD. The CDR3 is 14 residues long. V was pared by 6 bases and J by 4 bases, with 15 bases between. CDR3 DNA: TGTGCCATCAGCTGGGACGGCATGTTAGAGACCCAGTACTTC. It is translated as CAISWDGMLETQYF.

The chain employs TRBV18 and TRBJ2-6; D is uncertain. CDR3 length equals 12 residues. Trimming left V 3 bases short and J 3 bases short, with 0 bases between. Germline V gene sequence: CDR1 KGHSH, CDR2 LQKENI. CDR3 in amino acids: CASSPGANVLTF. The CDR3 DNA follows: TGTGCCAGCTCACCTGGGGCCAACGTCCTGACTTTC.

V and J are TRBV9 and TRBJ2-1; the match to TRBD2 covers 9 bases. Trimming cost V 0 bases and J 9 bases; bases outside gene matches: 7. This CDR3 is 15 amino acids long. Germline V gene data show CDR1 as SGDLS and CDR2 as YYNGEE. The CDR3 bases are TGTGCCAGCAGCGTAGAAGGGACTAGCCATCTTGAGCAGTTCTTC. This gives the protein CASSVEGTSHLEQFF. Looking up the rest from reference TRBV9 and TRBJ2-1 gives the full variable domain: DSGVTQTPKHLITATGQRVTLRCSPRSGDLSVYWYQQSLDQGLQFLIQYYNGEERAKGNILERFSAQQFPDLHSELNLSSLELGDSALYFCASSVEGTSHLEQFFGPGTRLTVL.

Only a few counts were recorded for this clone. The chain couples TRBV4-2 to TRBJ2-7; 7 nucleotides match TRBD1. The CDR3 is 14 amino acids. Germline loops: CDR1 LGHNA, CDR2 YNFKEQ. After removal of 0 bases from V and 6 bases from J, the junction contained 5 bases not matched to a gene. For the CDR3, the DNA is TGTGCCAGCAGCCAAGATTTGGCAGGGGGCGAGCAGTACTTC. It encodes CASSQDLAGGEQYF.

V gene TRBV30 combines with J gene TRBJ2-3, with 7 bases matching TRBD2. Germline V lookup: CDR1 GTSNPN, CDR2 SVGIG (reference sequence). The CDR3 is 15 amino acids. J gave up 4 bases and V 5 bases, and 12 bases lay outside the gene matches. The CDR3 protein is CAWLDTTSVADTQYF. CDR3 DNA sequence: TGTGCCTGGCTCGATACAACTAGCGTAGCAGATACGCAGTATTTT. Supplemented by reference TRBV30 and TRBJ2-3, the full variable domain reads SQTIHQWPATLVQPVGSPLSLECTVEGTSNPNLYWYRQAAGRGLQLLFYSVGIGQISSEVPQNLSASRPQDRQFILSSKKLLLSDSGFYLCAWLDTTSVADTQYFGPGTRLTVL.

The V call is TRBV11-1, the J call TRBJ1-3; no clear D. Germline V gives CDR1 SGHAT, CDR2 FQDESV (reference sequence). The CDR3 loop spans 15 amino acids. V was clipped by 1 base and J by 2 bases, with 9 bases between them. Here the CDR3 reads CASSLERHPGNTIYF. Here the CDR3 DNA reads TGTGCCAGCAGCTTAGAGAGGCACCCTGGAAACACCATATATTTT.

This chain joins TRBV15 and TRBJ1-2; 7 nucleotides agree with TRBD1. Trimming removed 0 bases from V and 3 bases from J; junction bases left unmatched: 16. This CDR3 region has 19 residues. The germline gives CDR1 LNHNV, CDR2 YYDKDF (reference sequence). The CDR3 sequence is CATSRDPRQGESIHYGYTF. In DNA form, the CDR3 reads TGTGCCACCAGCAGAGATCCGCGGCAGGGGGAGAGTATCCACTATGGCTACACCTTC.

This sequence joins TRBV2 and TRBJ2-1; 12 bases agree with TRBD2. The CDR3 has 15 amino acids. V lost 5 bases to trimming and J lost 4 bases; unmatched junction nucleotides: 3. Germline assignment: CDR1 SNHLY and CDR2 FYNNEI. The CDR3 reads CASSPTSGGYNEQFF. In DNA form, the CDR3 reads TGTGCCAGCAGTCCTACTAGCGGGGGGTACAATGAGCAGTTCTTC.

This chain connects TRBV7-2 to TRBJ2-7; 9 bases match TRBD1. There are 16 residues in the CDR3. Germline assignment: CDR1 SGHTA and CDR2 FQGNSA. The J segment lost 0 bases and the V segment lost 5 bases, leaving 8 bases of the junction unmatched. Here the CDR3 DNA reads TGTGCCAGCAGCCCTAGAGGGACAGGGCCCTCCTACGAGCAGTACTTC. Protein: CASSPRGTGPSYEQYF.

The CDR3, as DNA: TGTGCCAGCAGTTTAGAGGGACAGAAAGCTTTCTTT. It is translated as CASSLEGQKAFF. This chain uses TRBV27 with TRBJ1-1; 7 bases line up with TRBD1. The V segment lost 2 bases and the J segment 9 bases; nucleotides outside the gene matches: 3. The CDR3 runs to 12 residues. Germline V lookup: CDR1 MNHEY, CDR2 SMNVEV (reference sequence).

The chain joins TRBV6-6 to TRBJ2-5; D is uncertain. The CDR3 is 16 amino acids. Germline CDR1 and CDR2: MNHNY and SVGAGI (reference sequence). Trimming cost V 5 bases and J 5 bases, with 21 bases left between them. Here the CDR3 reads CASSRGRAQGGETQYF. The CDR3 nucleotides are TGTGCCAGCAGTCGCGGTAGGGCCCAAGGTGGGGAGACCCAGTACTTC.

The chain employs TRBV11-1 and TRBJ2-2, with 7 positions matching TRBD1. Germline V gives CDR1 SGHAT, CDR2 FQDESV (reference sequence). The CDR3 covers 16 residues. Germline trimming cut 4 bases from V and 5 bases from J; bases unmatched to any gene: 10. The CDR3 coding sequence is TGTGCCAGCAGCTCTAGGGACAGCACGGGAACCGGGGAGCTGTTTTTT. This sequence encodes CASSSRDSTGTGELFF.

This clone was detected only a few times. The chain carries TRBV9 and TRBJ1-1; no reliable D call. This CDR3 comprises 18 residues. V lost 1 base, J lost 0 bases, and 19 bases lay in between. CDR1 and CDR2 (germline): SGDLS, YYNGEE. The CDR3 DNA follows: TGTGCCAGCAGCGTATCCCCTTTAAGGGCCGCTATGAACACTGAAGCTTTCTTT. Residues: CASSVSPLRAAMNTEAFF. Using reference TRBV9 and TRBJ1-1 for the parts outside the CDR3, the full variable domain is DSGVTQTPKHLITATGQRVTLRCSPRSGDLSVYWYQQSLDQGLQFLIQYYNGEERAKGNILERFSAQQFPDLHSELNLSSLELGDSALYFCASSVSPLRAAMNTEAFFGQGTRLTVV.

This chain uses TRBV5-4 with TRBJ1-6; no clear D. V lost 0 bases to trimming and J lost 7 bases, with 11 bases between them. CDR3 length: 15 residues. Germline V gene data show CDR1 as SGHNT and CDR2 as YYREEE (reference sequence). The CDR3 bases are TGTGCCAGCAGCTTGGATAACACCAGAAATTCACCCCTCCACTTT. It translates to CASSLDNTRNSPLHF.

The chain has TRBV30 and TRBJ1-3; D remains unclear. Between the trimmed V and J ends, which lost 7 bases and 0 bases, there was a span of 7 bases. Germline V CDR1 and CDR2: GTSNPN, SVGIG (reference sequence). The CDR3 extends over 12 amino acids. CDR3 residues: CASYTSGNTIYF. CDR3 sequence (DNA): TGTGCCTCCTATACCTCTGGAAACACCATATATTTT.

This rearrangement joins TRBV5-1 to TRBJ2-2, with D perhaps matching TRBD2 (7 bases). V was cut by 4 bases and J by 4 bases, with 20 bases left in between. CDR3 size: 17 residues. In germline, CDR1 is SGHRS, CDR2 YFSETQ. This CDR3 is CASSPNPGGGSTGELFF. In DNA form, the CDR3 reads TGCGCCAGCAGCCCAAACCCCGGGGGCGGGAGCACCGGGGAGCTGTTTTTT.

This chain joins TRBV6-5 and TRBJ2-1, with 8 positions matching TRBD2. J was trimmed by 5 bases and V by 5 bases; bases with no gene match: 5. This CDR3 region has 14 residues. The germline CDR1 and CDR2 sequences are MNHEY and SVGAGI. The CDR3 sequence: CASSSGSIHNEQFF. CDR3 bases: TGTGCCAGCAGTAGCGGGAGTATCCACAATGAGCAGTTCTTC.

The gene calls are TRBV5-1 and TRBJ1-4; D might be TRBD1 (6 bases). The germline gives CDR1 SGHRS, CDR2 YFSETQ. CDR3 length equals 17 residues. Trimming removed 3 bases at V and 3 bases at J, with 18 bases between. The CDR3 sequence is CASSSGARFTANEKLFF. The CDR3 region has the DNA TGCGCCAGCAGCTCGGGGGCCAGATTTACGGCTAATGAAAAACTGTTTTTT. Together with reference TRBV5-1 and TRBJ1-4, the CDR3 gives the full variable domain: KAGVTQTPRYLIKTRGQQVTLSCSPISGHRSVSWYQQTPGQGLQFLFEYFSETQRNKGNFPGRFSGRQFSNSRSEMNVSTLELGDSALYLCASSSGARFTANEKLFFGSGTQLSVL.

The chain is built from TRBV7-9 and TRBJ2-4; 8 nucleotides align to TRBD1. The V segment lost 3 bases and the J segment 13 bases; nucleotides outside the gene matches: 11. The CDR3 totals 14 residues. Germline lookup yields CDR1 SEHNR and CDR2 FQNEAQ (reference sequence). The CDR3 DNA follows: TGTGCCAGCAGCTTCCCCGGACAGGGCCTATGGCAGTACTTC. Translated: CASSFPGQGLWQYF.

J is TRBJ2-7 and V is TRBV19; perhaps TRBD1 as D (5 bases). The length of the CDR3 is 16 residues. In germline, CDR1 is LNHDA, CDR2 SQIVND (reference sequence). V lost 6 bases and J lost 2, with 20 bases in between. DNA for the CDR3: TGTGCCAGTAGAGTGGCATCAGGGATTGGGGCCTACGAGCAGTACTTC. Translating it yields CASRVASGIGAYEQYF.